A selection of T cell receptor beta chains follows, all from one sample in a study of cytotoxic CD8 clonotypes in ibrutinib-treated CLL. Sequencing was performed with immunoSEQ multiplex PCR; in TCRdb, only in-frame clones are kept and a portion is missing. The sample contains 150,000 to 200,000 clones, over 65% of which appear only once. Here the sequenced sample was PBMCs, taken after 12 months of ibrutinib treatment. The origin of the receptors is a human donor with chronic lymphocytic leukemia. Both conserved end residues are part of each CDR3. Fields, in order: J gene, V gene, clone size, D gene, CDR3 protein, CDR3 DNA. D genes are given only for firm matches. Rows give clone size only sometimes, using once, few, many, or a class for an expanded clone.

TRBJ1-1 TRBV18 NA NA CASSPDITEAFF TGTGCCAGCTCCCCCGACATTACTGAAGCTTTCTTT
TRBJ2-5 TRBV5-1 NA NA CASSLGESQETQYF TGCGCCAGCAGCTTGGGCGAATCCCAAGAGACCCAGTACTTC
TRBJ2-1 TRBV5-1 NA TRBD2 CASSLEAGLAGAYNEQFF TGCGCCAGCAGCTTGGAGGCAGGGCTTGCGGGAGCCTACAATGAGCAGTTCTTC
TRBJ2-3 TRBV13 few NA CASSPRGGGSSTDTQYF TGTGCCAGCAGCCCAAGGGGTGGGGGGTCAAGCACAGATACGCAGTATTTT
TRBJ1-4 TRBV15 NA NA CATSRVRGELFF TGTGCCACCAGCAGAGTGAGAGGGGAACTGTTTTTT
TRBJ2-7 TRBV10-3 NA TRBD1 CAISSQGAGSYEQYF TGTGCCATCTCTAGCCAGGGGGCCGGCTCCTACGAGCAGTACTTC
TRBJ1-3 TRBV5-1 NA TRBD1 CASRDRADGGATIYF TGCGCCAGCAGGGACAGGGCGGATGGAGGGGCCACCATATATTTT
TRBJ1-2 TRBV7-6 NA NA CASSLGENYGYTF TGTGCCAGCAGCTTGGGGGAAAACTATGGCTACACCTTC
TRBJ2-5 TRBV7-9 NA TRBD1 CASSRATGGGETQYF TGTGCCAGCAGCCGAGCTACAGGGGGTGGGGAGACCCAGTACTTC
TRBJ1-3 TRBV28 NA TRBD1 CASSLVQGSSGNTIYF TGTGCCAGCAGTTTGGTACAGGGGAGCTCTGGAAACACCATATATTTT
TRBJ2-5 TRBV6-4 NA NA CASSDPVGPPVETQYF TGTGCCAGCAGTGACCCTGTGGGACCACCCGTGGAGACCCAGTACTTC
TRBJ2-3 TRBV5-8 NA NA CASSLWHRSTDTQYF TGTGCCAGCAGCTTGTGGCACCGGAGCACAGATACGCAGTATTTT
TRBJ1-3 TRBV4-3 once NA CASSQDLGRGANTIYF TGCGCCAGCAGCCAAGATTTAGGCCGGGGGGCGAACACCATATATTTT
TRBJ1-4 TRBV5-1 NA NA CASSLEGSIGTNEKLFF TGCGCCAGCAGCTTGGAGGGCAGTATTGGGACTAATGAAAAACTGTTTTTT
TRBJ2-3 TRBV9 NA NA CASSARNAADTQYF TGTGCCAGCAGCGCCCGTAACGCAGCAGATACGCAGTATTTT
TRBJ1-3 TRBV9 NA TRBD1 CASDRGSGNTIYF TGTGCCAGCGACAGGGGGTCTGGAAACACCATATATTTT
TRBJ2-7 TRBV29-1 NA TRBD1 CSVVTGGFGEQYF TGCAGCGTTGTCACAGGGGGTTTCGGGGAGCAGTACTTC
TRBJ2-5 TRBV5-6 NA NA CASSLGQETQYF TGTGCCAGCAGCTTGGGACAAGAGACCCAGTACTTC
TRBJ1-6 TRBV7-2 NA NA CASSRASPLHF TGTGCCAGCAGCCGGGCTTCACCCCTCCACTTT
TRBJ1-2 TRBV15 once NA CATSRDRTGADGYTF TGTGCCACCAGCAGAGATCGAACGGGGGCGGATGGCTACACCTTC
TRBJ2-1 TRBV9 once TRBD1 CASSAQGAIGYNEQFF TGTGCCAGCAGCGCACAGGGGGCAATAGGGTACAATGAGCAGTTCTTC
TRBJ2-3 TRBV19 NA NA CASIGGGRPDTQYF TGTGCCAGTATAGGGGGGGGCCGGCCAGATACGCAGTATTTT
TRBJ2-5 TRBV4-1 once TRBD1 CASSRFHRTGVLETQYF TGCGCCAGCAGCCGATTCCATAGGACAGGGGTGCTTGAGACCCAGTACTTC
TRBJ1-3 TRBV9 NA NA CASSVADRGNTIYF TGTGCCAGCAGCGTAGCGGATAGGGGAAACACCATATATTTT
TRBJ1-3 TRBV7-9 NA NA CASSLEGGSGNTIYF TGTGCCAGCAGCTTAGAGGGCGGCTCTGGAAACACCATATATTTT
TRBJ1-3 TRBV7-3 once NA CASSLGSGNTIYF TGTGCCAGCAGCTTAGGGTCTGGAAACACCATATATTTT
TRBJ2-5 TRBV19 NA TRBD2 CASSIGGKLAGPGRRETQYF TGTGCCAGTAGTATAGGGGGTAAACTAGCGGGACCAGGGCGAAGGGAGACCCAGTACTTC
TRBJ1-3 TRBV7-2 NA NA CATQRGAARDSGNTIYF TGTGCCACCCAAAGAGGGGCAGCCAGGGACTCTGGAAACACCATATATTTT
TRBJ2-1 TRBV27 once NA CASSLALIGNEQFF TGTGCCAGCAGTTTAGCTCTAATCGGCAATGAGCAGTTCTTC
TRBJ2-2 TRBV7-2 NA NA CASSGEGTGELFF TGTGCCAGCAGCGGAGAGGGTACCGGGGAGCTGTTTTTT
TRBJ1-2 TRBV19 NA NA CASSMDSSNYGYTF TGTGCCAGTAGTATGGACAGCTCTAACTATGGCTACACCTTC
TRBJ2-1 TRBV14 NA TRBD2 CASSQTLAANEQFF TGTGCCAGCAGCCAGACGCTAGCGGCAAATGAGCAGTTCTTC
TRBJ2-4 TRBV23-1 NA NA CASSQSFSPKLGNIQYF TGCGCCAGCAGTCAATCATTTAGCCCAAAATTAGGGAACATTCAGTACTTC
TRBJ2-6 TRBV7-3 few NA CASSPGISGANVLTF TGTGCCAGCAGCCCCGGTATCTCTGGGGCCAACGTCCTGACTTTC
TRBJ2-7 TRBV7-2 once NA CASSFPGTYYEQYF TGTGCCAGCAGCTTTCCCGGGACATACTACGAGCAGTACTTC
TRBJ1-1 TRBV5-1 NA NA CASSFDSPNTEAFF TGCGCCAGCAGCTTCGACAGCCCGAACACTGAAGCTTTCTTT
TRBJ2-7 TRBV10-3 NA TRBD1 CAISERTGSYEQYF TGTGCCATCAGTGAGCGGACAGGCTCCTACGAGCAGTACTTC
TRBJ1-1 TRBV28 NA NA CASRMPAGGGTEAFF TGTGCCAGCAGAATGCCGGCGGGGGGAGGCACTGAAGCTTTCTTT
TRBJ2-2 TRBV9 NA NA CASSPHGQGSTGELFF TGTGCCAGCAGTCCTCACGGCCAGGGGAGCACCGGGGAGCTGTTTTTT
TRBJ1-2 TRBV4-2 few NA CASSQASGMAYGYTF TGTGCCAGCAGCCAAGCGTCAGGTATGGCGTATGGCTACACCTTC
TRBJ2-7 TRBV28 NA TRBD1 CASSLGWLRRGQTIYEQYF TGTGCCAGCAGTTTAGGGTGGCTCCGTCGGGGACAGACGATCTACGAGCAGTACTTC
TRBJ2-7 TRBV7-9 NA TRBD1 CASSRDRRLYEQYF TGTGCCAGCAGCCGGGACAGGAGACTTTACGAGCAGTACTTC
TRBJ2-7 TRBV7-2 once NA CASSFDASYEQYF TGTGCCAGCAGCTTCGATGCATCCTACGAGCAGTACTTC
TRBJ1-1 TRBV28 NA NA CASIGWSTEAFF TGTGCCAGCATCGGCTGGAGCACTGAAGCTTTCTTT